These 26 T cell receptor beta chains originate from one sample sequenced in a study of blood T cell repertoires in COVID-19. The table came from immunoSEQ multiplex PCR; TCRdb's copy has only in-frame clones and leaves some out. The sample has around 170,000 clones, about 83% seen once. The sequenced material came from peripheral blood. The receptors come from a man aged 70 or older who had recovered from COVID-19.

This chain uses TRBV6-6 with TRBJ2-1, with TRBD2 identical over 9 bases. After removal of 0 bases from V and 5 bases from J, the junction contained 5 bases not matched to a gene. Per the germline V gene, CDR1 is MNHNY and CDR2 is SVGAGI (reference sequence). The CDR3 spans 16 residues. For the CDR3, the DNA is TGTGCCAGCAGTTACTCGGGCGGGAGGGCCCACAATGAGCAGTTCTTC. Translating gives CASSYSGGRAHNEQFF.

The V and J genes are TRBV3-1 (or the pseudogene TRBV3-2) and TRBJ2-3; tentative D call: TRBD1 (6 bases). This CDR3 comprises 12 residues. Between the trimmed V and J ends, which lost 6 bases and 7 bases, there was a span of 11 bases. The germline CDR1 and CDR2 sequences are LGHDT and YNNKEL (reference sequence). Written as DNA, the CDR3 is TGTGCCAGCAGTCAACAGGGCTATACGCAGTATTTT. It yields the protein CASSQQGYTQYF.

The chain carries TRBV9 and TRBJ2-5, with TRBD2 matching over 7 bases. The CDR3 has 15 amino acids. V was clipped by 0 bases and J by 0 bases; unmatched bases: 2. CDR1 SGDLS and CDR2 YYNGEE come from the germline V gene. DNA for the CDR3: TGTGCCAGCAGCGTAGCCGGGGGGTACCAAGAGACCCAGTACTTC. This sequence encodes CASSVAGGYQETQYF. Complete variable domain (other parts from reference TRBV9 and TRBJ2-5): DSGVTQTPKHLITATGQRVTLRCSPRSGDLSVYWYQQSLDQGLQFLIQYYNGEERAKGNILERFSAQQFPDLHSELNLSSLELGDSALYFCASSVAGGYQETQYFGPGTRLLVL.

The V call is TRBV7-3, the J call TRBJ2-7; a possible D gene is TRBD1 (5 bases). V shed 2 bases and J shed 1 base, with 6 bases lying between them. This CDR3 region has 13 residues. The germline CDR1 and CDR2 sequences are SGHTA and FQGTGA. CDR3 residues: CASSLDSSYEQYF. CDR3 DNA sequence: TGTGCCAGCAGCTTAGACAGTTCCTACGAGCAGTACTTC.

This clone showed up just once. V is TRBV18 and J is TRBJ1-3; TRBD1 aligns across 7 bases. The J segment lost 4 bases and the V segment lost 2 bases, leaving 5 bases of the junction unmatched. There are 15 residues in the CDR3. Per the germline V gene, CDR1 is KGHSH and CDR2 is LQKENI. The CDR3 DNA is TGTGCCAGCTCACCAGGGACAGTCGCAGGAAACACCATATATTTT. Protein product: CASSPGTVAGNTIYF.

This clone has a count of ten or more. The V call is TRBV4-3, the J call TRBJ2-7; TRBD1 might be the D (7 bases). The germline V gene has CDR1 LGHNA and CDR2 YSLEER. The V gene lost 4 bases and the J gene lost 4 bases, with 14 bases spanning the gap. The CDR3 extends over 14 amino acids. The CDR3 region has the DNA TGCGCCAGCAGCCCGGGGGACAGCCAGTACGAGCAGTACTTC. It specifies CASSPGDSQYEQYF.

The J gene is TRBJ2-7, the V gene TRBV28, with 12 bases that match TRBD2. V was clipped by 6 bases and J by 2 bases; unmatched bases: 2. This CDR3 is built from 14 residues. Germline CDR1 and CDR2: MDHEN and SYDVKM. This CDR3 is CASRRTSGTYEQYF. The CDR3 bases are TGTGCCAGCAGGCGGACTAGCGGGACCTACGAGCAGTACTTC.

J is TRBJ1-1 and V is TRBV5-1; possibly TRBD1 for D (5 bases). The CDR3 runs to 13 residues. Between the trimmed V and J ends, which lost 2 bases and 5 bases, there was a span of 10 bases. The germline V gene encodes CDR1 SGHRS and CDR2 YFSETQ. The CDR3 spells CASSFGGVTEAFF. The CDR3 DNA reads as TGCGCCAGCAGCTTCGGAGGGGTAACTGAAGCTTTCTTT.

The chain combines TRBV7-2 with TRBJ1-3; D not resolved. Trimming pared 3 bases from V and 0 bases from J, leaving 18 bases between. Germline V lookup: CDR1 SGHTA, CDR2 FQGNSA. This CDR3 has 18 residues. The CDR3 protein is CASSLAVGSGYSGNTIYF. The CDR3 DNA sequence: TGTGCCAGCAGCTTGGCCGTGGGCAGTGGATACTCTGGAAACACCATATATTTT.

The J gene is TRBJ2-7, the V gene TRBV7-9; 8 nucleotides line up with TRBD2. The CDR3 consists of 13 residues. Germline values: CDR1 SEHNR, CDR2 FQNEAQ (reference sequence). Trimming at V came to 8 bases and at J to 6 bases, leaving 9 bases not matched to a gene. The CDR3 coding sequence is TGTGCCAGCCGGGAGCGGGAGCACGCCGAGCAGTACTTC. This gives the protein CASREREHAEQYF.

This chain joins TRBV3-1 (or the pseudogene TRBV3-2) and TRBJ1-1; D is unresolved. From germline, CDR1 is LGHDT and CDR2 YNNKEL (reference sequence). V lost 4 bases, J lost 11 bases, and 17 bases lay in between. This CDR3 region has 13 residues. CDR3: CASSPVPPREAFF. The CDR3 nucleotides are TGTGCCAGCAGCCCCGTCCCCCCGAGGGAGGCTTTCTTT.

The chain joins TRBV30 to TRBJ2-1; 8 bases fit TRBD1. With 0 bases clipped from V and 2 bases from J, the junction kept 6 bases outside the gene matches. Germline V gene data show CDR1 as GTSNPN and CDR2 as SVGIG (reference sequence). The CDR3 length is 16 residues. CDR3 loop: CAWSVQGGITYNEQFF. The CDR3, as DNA: TGTGCCTGGAGTGTACAGGGGGGAATCACCTACAATGAGCAGTTCTTC.

The chain employs TRBV10-3 and TRBJ2-7, with D perhaps TRBD2 (5 bases). Trimming removed 5 bases from V and 6 bases from J, with 14 bases in between. The CDR3 covers 13 residues. CDR1 and CDR2 from the germline V gene are ENHRY and SYGVKD. The CDR3 DNA follows: TGTGCCATCAGTCGGGCTAGCAAAGGCGAGCAGTACTTC. Translating gives CAISRASKGEQYF.

V usage is TRBV11-2 and J usage is TRBJ2-1; 7 nucleotides agree with TRBD2. The junction had 11 bases not matched to a gene; V was cut back by 4 bases and J by 5 bases. This CDR3 is 16 amino acids long. The germline gives CDR1 SGHAT, CDR2 FQNNGV. The CDR3 DNA reads TGTGCCAGCAGCTCCTTGGGGCGGGGGTCTAACAATGAGCAGTTCTTC. This gives the protein CASSSLGRGSNNEQFF.

The genes are TRBV5-5 and TRBJ2-3, with 8 bases that match TRBD2. V lost 1 base, J lost 0 bases, and 4 bases stayed unmatched. CDR1 is SGHKS and CDR2 is YYEKEE in the germline V gene (reference sequence). This CDR3 is built from 16 residues. CDR3 sequence reads: CASSLWASGSTDTQYF. CDR3 DNA: TGTGCCAGCAGCTTGTGGGCTAGCGGGAGCACAGATACGCAGTATTTT.

The chain links TRBV5-5 to TRBJ2-1, with 12 bases matching TRBD1. V was pared by 4 bases and J by 10 bases, with 12 bases of the junction left unmatched. The CDR3 loop spans 16 amino acids. Per germline, CDR1 SGHKS and CDR2 YYEKEE (reference sequence). The CDR3 DNA reads TGTGCCAGCAGCAGAACCGGGACAGGGGGCGCAAGGGAGCAGTTCTTC. Translation: CASSRTGTGGAREQFF.

V gene TRBV14 combines with J gene TRBJ2-7; TRBD1 matches 7 bases. With 6 bases clipped from V and 5 bases from J, the junction kept 10 bases outside the gene matches. Germline V gene lookup returns CDR1 SGHDN and CDR2 FVKESK. The CDR3 loop spans 14 amino acids. CDR3 sequence: CASSYRTGFDEQYF. For the CDR3, the DNA is TGTGCCAGCAGTTACCGGACAGGTTTCGACGAGCAGTACTTC.

V and J are TRBV28 and TRBJ1-6; unclear D gene. V was shortened by 2 bases and J by 12 bases, with 14 bases between the two germline ends. The germline CDR1 and CDR2 sequences are MDHEN and SYDVKM. The CDR3 runs 14 residues. The CDR3 loop reads CASSLGTGVGPLHF. The CDR3 DNA reads TGTGCCAGCAGTTTAGGAACCGGGGTGGGACCCCTCCACTTT. The full variable domain, in which reference TRBV28 and TRBJ1-6 provide the parts outside the CDR3, is DVKVTQSSRYLVKRTGEKVFLECVQDMDHENMFWYRQDPGLGLRLIYFSYDVKMKEKGDIPEGYSVSREKKERFSLILESASTNQTSMYLCASSLGTGVGPLHFGNGTRLTVT.

A remark on this clone: Other DNA sequences in this specimen translate into the identical CDR3. The V gene is TRBV7-2, the J gene TRBJ2-7; 12 positions agree with TRBD2. The length of the CDR3 is 16 residues. Germline-derived CDR1 and CDR2 are SGHTA and FQGNSA. J lost 1 base, V lost 5 bases, and 6 bases had no gene match. The DNA for the CDR3 is TGTGCCAGCAGCCTGACTAGCGGGAGAGGGTCCTACGAGCAGTACTTC. It translates to CASSLTSGRGSYEQYF. Full variable domain (rest looked up from reference TRBV7-2 and TRBJ2-7): GAGVSQSPSNKVTEKGKDVELRCDPISGHTALYWYRQSLGQGLEFLIYFQGNSAPDKSGLPSDRFSAERTGGSVSTLTIQRTQQEDSAVYLCASSLTSGRGSYEQYFGPGTRLTVT.

V gene TRBV9 combines with J gene TRBJ1-3, with D unclear. The length of the CDR3 is 15 residues. Between the trimmed V and J ends, which lost 0 bases and 2 bases, there was a span of 9 bases. CDR1 is SGDLS and CDR2 is YYNGEE in the germline V gene. The CDR3 bases are TGTGCCAGCAGCGTAGTATCCGGGGCTGGAAACACCATATATTTT. Its protein product is CASSVVSGAGNTIYF.

The V call is TRBV30, the J call TRBJ2-7, with 8 bases lining up with TRBD1. The length of the CDR3 is 16 residues. J lost 3 bases, V lost 0 bases, and 10 bases had no gene match. Germline CDR1 GTSNPN, CDR2 SVGIG (reference sequence). CDR3 loop: CAWSVRGQGAGYEQYF. Written as DNA, the CDR3 is TGTGCCTGGAGTGTACGAGGGCAGGGGGCGGGCTACGAGCAGTACTTC. The full variable domain, in which reference TRBV30 and TRBJ2-7 provide the parts outside the CDR3, is SQTIHQWPATLVQPVGSPLSLECTVEGTSNPNLYWYRQAAGRGLQLLFYSVGIGQISSEVPQNLSASRPQDRQFILSSKKLLLSDSGFYLCAWSVRGQGAGYEQYFGPGTRLTVT.

The J gene is TRBJ2-7, the V gene TRBV18; 7 bases are shared with TRBD2. CDR1 KGHSH and CDR2 LQKENI come from the germline V gene. V trimming: 6 bases; J trimming: 2 bases; junction bases outside the gene matches: 10. The CDR3 runs 15 residues. In DNA form, the CDR3 reads TGTGCCAGCTCTACAGCTGCGGGAGCCCCCTACGAGCAGTACTTC. It encodes CASSTAAGAPYEQYF.

The chain is built from TRBV5-1 and TRBJ1-6, with D unresolved. CDR1 and CDR2 (germline): SGHRS, YFSETQ. The CDR3 is 13 residues long. V was cut by 2 bases and J by 5 bases, with 5 bases left in between. DNA for the CDR3: TGCGCCAGCAGCTTCCAGGATAATTCACCCCTCCACTTT. It codes for CASSFQDNSPLHF.

The rearrangement joins TRBV4-3 to TRBJ2-1; 11 positions agree with TRBD2. CDR3 length: 15 amino acids. J gave up 4 bases and V 4 bases, and 3 bases lay outside the gene matches. CDR1 and CDR2 from the germline V gene are LGHNA and YSLEER. The CDR3: CASSPTSGIYNEQFF. The CDR3 coding sequence is TGCGCCAGCAGCCCGACTAGCGGGATTTACAATGAGCAGTTCTTC.

As DNA, the CDR3 is TGCGCCAGCAGCTTTATTGAGGGTGGGAGCTCCTACAATGAGCAGTTCTTC. This translates into CASSFIEGGSSYNEQFF. V usage is TRBV5-1 and J usage is TRBJ2-1; a weak D match, TRBD2 (5 bases). V was shortened by 2 bases and J by 0 bases, with 15 bases between the two germline ends. Germline CDR1 and CDR2: SGHRS and YFSETQ. The CDR3 extends over 17 amino acids.

A note on this clone: Distinct nucleotide sequences in the sample also encode this CDR3. The V gene is TRBV6-2 or TRBV6-3, the J gene TRBJ2-3, with 7 nucleotides matching TRBD2. The CDR3 extends over 15 amino acids. Germline-derived CDR1 and CDR2 are MNHEY and SVGEGT. Trimming removed 4 bases from V and 2 bases from J; junction bases left unmatched: 6. The CDR3 region is CASSSTAGNTDTQYF. The CDR3 DNA reads as TGTGCCAGCAGTTCAACAGCGGGAAACACAGATACGCAGTATTTT.